One sample yielded the 8 T cell receptor beta chains listed below, sequenced in a study of T cell changes during pregnancy in multiple sclerosis. Data came from immunoSEQ multiplex PCR; TCRdb stores just in-frame clones and leaves some out. The sample includes some 40,000 clones, just over 90% of them seen just once. The sample consisted of CD4+ T cells from peripheral blood mononuclear cells, taken in the third trimester of pregnancy. Source of these receptors: a female donor with multiple sclerosis, enrolled in a pregnancy study.

The genes are TRBV23-1 and TRBJ2-7; D might be TRBD1 (6 bases). TRBV23-1 qualifies as an ORF whose function is uncertain. This CDR3 has 16 amino acids. Deletions cut 0 bases from V and 3 bases from J, with 15 bases between. This CDR3 is CASSQSGRGLNYEQYF. The CDR3, as DNA: TGCGCCAGCAGTCAATCGGGCAGGGGCCTTAACTACGAGCAGTACTTC.

The chain combines TRBV10-2 with TRBJ2-7; 9 nucleotides agree with TRBD1. The CDR3 spans 13 residues. The germline V gene has CDR1 WSHSY and CDR2 SAAADI. V shed 6 bases and J 6 bases; nucleotides not matched to a gene: 6. CDR3 protein: CASRRDRDREQYF. In DNA form, the CDR3 reads TGCGCCAGCAGGCGGGACAGGGATCGCGAGCAGTACTTC.

This chain links TRBV7-9 with TRBJ2-1, with 8 bases lining up with TRBD2. Per the germline V gene, CDR1 is SEHNR and CDR2 is FQNEAQ (reference sequence). The CDR3 spans 19 residues. V lost 5 bases, J lost 5 bases, and 20 bases stayed unmatched. The CDR3 reads CASSPRRKRERFSDNEQFF. DNA of the CDR3: TGTGCCAGCAGCCCGCGGAGGAAGCGGGAGAGGTTCAGCGACAATGAGCAGTTCTTC.

V usage is TRBV29-1 and J usage is TRBJ2-1; D might be TRBD2 (6 bases). Between the trimmed V and J ends, which lost 8 bases and 7 bases, there was a span of 21 bases. The germline CDR1 and CDR2 sequences are SQVTM and ANQGSEA. This CDR3 has 14 amino acids. The CDR3 is CSPEAGTYGNEQFF. The CDR3 DNA follows: TGCAGCCCTGAAGCCGGGACTTACGGGAATGAGCAGTTCTTC.

The chain uses TRBV19 and TRBJ1-2; D is ambiguous. Trimming removed 5 bases at V and 3 bases at J, with 22 bases between. The CDR3 totals 17 residues. Germline CDR1 LNHDA, CDR2 SQIVND (reference sequence). Written as DNA, the CDR3 is TGTGCCAGTAGTCAAGAGAGCCCTTCGGAACGGGACTATGGCTACACCTTC. Its protein product is CASSQESPSERDYGYTF.

The chain links TRBV19 to TRBJ1-1, with a weak D call TRBD1 (5 bases). CDR3 length: 14 residues. Germline V gene sequence: CDR1 LNHDA, CDR2 SQIVND (reference sequence). Between the trimmed V and J ends, which lost 5 bases and 1 base, there was a span of 11 bases. The CDR3 spells CASSPGMGNTEAFF. The DNA for the CDR3 is TGTGCCAGTAGTCCAGGGATGGGGAACACTGAAGCTTTCTTT.

Only one count was recorded for this clone. The CDR3 is CASSYGTSGVQGRYF. DNA of the CDR3: TGTGCCAGCAGTTACGGGACTAGCGGAGTCCAGGGGCGGTATTTT. V usage is TRBV6-6 and J usage is TRBJ2-3, with 11 bases aligning to TRBD2. The germline V gene encodes CDR1 MNHNY and CDR2 SVGAGI (reference sequence). Germline trimming cut 2 bases from V and 14 bases from J; bases unmatched to any gene: 12. This CDR3 comprises 15 residues.

V usage is TRBV6-5 and J usage is TRBJ2-7; TRBD2 matches at 9 bases. The ends lost 5 bases at V and 2 bases at J; junction bases unmatched: 7. The CDR3 runs 15 residues. The germline V gene has CDR1 MNHEY and CDR2 SVGAGI. Here the CDR3 DNA reads TGTGCCAGCAGTCTTGAACTAGCGGGCCCCTACGAGCAGTACTTC. This translates into CASSLELAGPYEQYF.